This TCR beta chain was sequenced for a study of shared clonotypes between healthy human individuals. This clone was observed once. Its antigen is unidentified. CDR1 is MNHNY and CDR2 is SVGAGI in the germline V gene (reference sequence). V lost 6 bases to trimming and J lost 3 bases; unmatched junction nucleotides: 11. CDR3 length: 16 amino acids. Repertoires were generated with immunoSEQ multiplex PCR, while TCRdb's copy carries only in-frame clones and drops some. The table lists about 2,500,000 clones, over 85% of them singletons, with around 0.15% in the top ten. Study-wide points: At large depth, rarefaction still showed sorted-subset sequencing to be incomplete.

The sequenced sample consisted of naive CD4+ T cells sorted from blood. Subset: CD45RA+ positively selected. The sequence derives from a man aged 18 to 30 in good health. The V and J genes are TRBV6-6 and TRBJ2-3; TRBD1 agrees at 8 bases. CDR3 loop: CASRQGRGRGTDTQYF. CDR3 sequence (DNA): TGTGCCAGCAGGCAAGGCAGGGGGCGCGGAACAGATACGCAGTATTTT.